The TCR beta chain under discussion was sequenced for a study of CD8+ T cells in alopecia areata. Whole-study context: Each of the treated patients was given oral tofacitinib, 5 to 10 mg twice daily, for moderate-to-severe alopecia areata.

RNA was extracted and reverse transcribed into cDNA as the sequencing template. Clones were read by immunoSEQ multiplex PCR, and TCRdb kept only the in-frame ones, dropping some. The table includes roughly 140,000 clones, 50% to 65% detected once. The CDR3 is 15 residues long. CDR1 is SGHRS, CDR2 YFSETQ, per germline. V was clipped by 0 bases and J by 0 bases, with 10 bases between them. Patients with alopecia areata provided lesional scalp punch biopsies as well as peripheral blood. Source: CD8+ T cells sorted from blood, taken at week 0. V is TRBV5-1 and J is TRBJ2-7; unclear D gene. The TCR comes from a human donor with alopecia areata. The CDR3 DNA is TGCGCCAGCAGCTTGGAACACATGAGCTCCTACGAGCAGTACTTC. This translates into CASSLEHMSSYEQYF.